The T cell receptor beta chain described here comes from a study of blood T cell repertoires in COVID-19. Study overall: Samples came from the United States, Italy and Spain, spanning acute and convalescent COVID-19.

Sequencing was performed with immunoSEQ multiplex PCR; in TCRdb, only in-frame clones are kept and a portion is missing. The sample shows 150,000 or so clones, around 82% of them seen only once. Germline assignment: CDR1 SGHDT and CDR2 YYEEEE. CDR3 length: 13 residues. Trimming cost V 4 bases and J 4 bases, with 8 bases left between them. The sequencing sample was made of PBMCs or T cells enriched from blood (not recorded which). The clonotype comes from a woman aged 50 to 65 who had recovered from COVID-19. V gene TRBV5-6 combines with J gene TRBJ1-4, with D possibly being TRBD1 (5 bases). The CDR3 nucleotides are TGTGCCAGCAGCCGCGGGGGTAATGAAAAACTGTTTTTT. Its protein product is CASSRGGNEKLFF.